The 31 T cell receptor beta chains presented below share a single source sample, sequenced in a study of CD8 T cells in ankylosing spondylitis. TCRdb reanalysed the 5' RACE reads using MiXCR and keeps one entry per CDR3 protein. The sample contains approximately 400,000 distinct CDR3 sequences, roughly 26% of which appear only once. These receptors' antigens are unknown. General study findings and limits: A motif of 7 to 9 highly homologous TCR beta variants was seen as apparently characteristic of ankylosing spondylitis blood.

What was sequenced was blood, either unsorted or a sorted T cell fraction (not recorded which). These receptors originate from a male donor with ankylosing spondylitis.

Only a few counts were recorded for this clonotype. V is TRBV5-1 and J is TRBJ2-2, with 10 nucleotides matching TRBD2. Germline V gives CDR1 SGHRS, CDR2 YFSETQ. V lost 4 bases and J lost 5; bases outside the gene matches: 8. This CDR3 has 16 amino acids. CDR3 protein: CASSAQLAGYTGELFF. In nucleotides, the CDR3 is TGCGCCAGCAGCGCCCAACTAGCGGGATATACCGGGGAGCTGTTTTTT.

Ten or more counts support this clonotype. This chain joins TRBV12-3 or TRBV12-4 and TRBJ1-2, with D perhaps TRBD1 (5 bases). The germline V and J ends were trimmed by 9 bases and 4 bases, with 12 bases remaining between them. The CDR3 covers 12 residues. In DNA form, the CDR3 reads TGTGCCAGTAGCTGGGACTCCTATGGCTACACCTTC. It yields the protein CASSWDSYGYTF.

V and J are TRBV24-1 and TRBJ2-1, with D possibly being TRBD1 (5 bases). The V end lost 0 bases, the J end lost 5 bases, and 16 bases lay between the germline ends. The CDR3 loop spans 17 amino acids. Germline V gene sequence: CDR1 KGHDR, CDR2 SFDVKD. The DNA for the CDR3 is TGTGCCACCAGTGATTTGGGCCAGGGTAAGGCCAACAATGAGCAGTTCTTC. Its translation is CATSDLGQGKANNEQFF.

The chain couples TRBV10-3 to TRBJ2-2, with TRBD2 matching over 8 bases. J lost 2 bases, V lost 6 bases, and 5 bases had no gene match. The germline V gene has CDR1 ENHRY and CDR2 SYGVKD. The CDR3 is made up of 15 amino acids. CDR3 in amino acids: CAISLLAANTGELFF. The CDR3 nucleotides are TGTGCCATCAGCTTACTAGCGGCCAACACCGGGGAGCTGTTTTTT.

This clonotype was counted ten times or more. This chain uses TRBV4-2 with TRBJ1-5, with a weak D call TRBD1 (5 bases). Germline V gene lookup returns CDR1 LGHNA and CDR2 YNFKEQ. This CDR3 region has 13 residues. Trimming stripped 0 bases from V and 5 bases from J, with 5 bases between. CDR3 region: CASSQETDQPQHF. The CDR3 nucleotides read TGTGCCAGCAGCCAAGAGACAGATCAGCCCCAGCATTTT.

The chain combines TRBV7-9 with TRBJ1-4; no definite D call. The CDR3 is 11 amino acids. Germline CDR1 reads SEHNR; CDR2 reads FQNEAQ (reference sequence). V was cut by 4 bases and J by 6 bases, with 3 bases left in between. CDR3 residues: CASSYDEKLFF. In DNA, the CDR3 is TGTGCCAGCAGCTACGATGAAAAACTGTTTTTT.

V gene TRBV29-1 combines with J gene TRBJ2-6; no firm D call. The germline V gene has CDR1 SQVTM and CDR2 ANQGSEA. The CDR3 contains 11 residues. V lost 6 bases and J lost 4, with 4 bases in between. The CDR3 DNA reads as TGCAGCGTGGCCGGGGCCAACGTCCTGACTTTC. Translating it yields CSVAGANVLTF.

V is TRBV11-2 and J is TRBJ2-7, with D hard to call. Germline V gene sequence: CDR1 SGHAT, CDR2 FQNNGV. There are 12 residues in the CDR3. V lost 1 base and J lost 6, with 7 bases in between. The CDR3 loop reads CASSLVAGEQYV. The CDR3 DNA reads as TGTGCCAGCAGCTTAGTTGCCGGCGAGCAGTACGTC.

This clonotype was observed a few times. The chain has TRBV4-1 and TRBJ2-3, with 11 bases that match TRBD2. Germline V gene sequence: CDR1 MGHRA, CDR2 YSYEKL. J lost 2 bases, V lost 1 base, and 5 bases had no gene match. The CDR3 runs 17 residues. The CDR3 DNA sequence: TGCGCCAGCAGCCAAGCAAGGACTAGCGGGCCCACAGATACGCAGTATTTT. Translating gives CASSQARTSGPTDTQYF.

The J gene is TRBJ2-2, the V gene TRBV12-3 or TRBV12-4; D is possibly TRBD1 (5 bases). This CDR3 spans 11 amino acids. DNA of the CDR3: TGTGCGACAGCGAACACCGGGGAGCTGTTTTTT. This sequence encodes CATANTGELFF.

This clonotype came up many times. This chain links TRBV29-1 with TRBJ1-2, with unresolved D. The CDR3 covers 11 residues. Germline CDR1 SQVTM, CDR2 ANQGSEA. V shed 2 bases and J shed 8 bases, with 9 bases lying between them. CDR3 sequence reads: CSVELGKGYTF. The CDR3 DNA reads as TGCAGCGTTGAATTGGGTAAAGGCTACACCTTC.

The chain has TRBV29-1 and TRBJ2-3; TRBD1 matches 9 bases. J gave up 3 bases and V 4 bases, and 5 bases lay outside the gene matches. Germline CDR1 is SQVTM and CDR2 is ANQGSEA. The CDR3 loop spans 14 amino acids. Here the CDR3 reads CSVAETGGTDTQYF. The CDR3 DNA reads TGCAGCGTTGCAGAGACAGGGGGAACAGATACGCAGTATTTT.

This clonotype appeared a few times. CDR3 nucleotide sequence: TGTGCCAGCAGCTCATGGACTAGCGGGAGGGCCGCAGATACGCAGTATTTT. Its translation: CASSSWTSGRAADTQYF. This chain joins TRBV7-9 and TRBJ2-3; 15 nucleotides line up with TRBD2. There are 17 residues in the CDR3. The germline CDR1 and CDR2 sequences are SEHNR and FQNEAQ (reference sequence). The ends lost 4 bases at V and 4 bases at J; junction bases unmatched: 6.

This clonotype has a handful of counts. The CDR3, as DNA: TGTGCCAGCATGACAGGGGTGGAAGATTCACCCCTCCACTTT. Its translation: CASMTGVEDSPLHF. The chain employs TRBV2 and TRBJ1-6; 8 bases match TRBD1. J lost 8 bases, V lost 7 bases, and 7 bases had no gene match. The CDR3 contains 14 residues. Germline CDR1 is SNHLY and CDR2 is FYNNEI.

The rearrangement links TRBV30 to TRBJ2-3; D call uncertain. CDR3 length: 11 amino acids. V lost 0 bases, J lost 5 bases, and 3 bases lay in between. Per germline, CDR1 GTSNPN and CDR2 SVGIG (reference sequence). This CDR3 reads CAWSVQDTQYF. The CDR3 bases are TGTGCCTGGAGTGTACAAGATACGCAGTATTTT.

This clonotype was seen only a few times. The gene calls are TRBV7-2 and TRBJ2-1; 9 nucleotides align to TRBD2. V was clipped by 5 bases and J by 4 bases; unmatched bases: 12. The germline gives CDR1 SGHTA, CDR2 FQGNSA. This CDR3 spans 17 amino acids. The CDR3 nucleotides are TGTGCCAGCAGCCGAGGACTAGCGCTGCCCAATTACAATGAGCAGTTCTTC. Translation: CASSRGLALPNYNEQFF.

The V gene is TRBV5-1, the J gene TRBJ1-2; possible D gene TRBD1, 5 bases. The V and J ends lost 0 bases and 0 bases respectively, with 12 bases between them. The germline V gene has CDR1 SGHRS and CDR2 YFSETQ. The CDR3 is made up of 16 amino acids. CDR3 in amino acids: CASSLDGRETNYGYTF. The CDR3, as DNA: TGCGCCAGCAGCTTGGATGGCAGGGAGACTAACTATGGCTACACCTTC.

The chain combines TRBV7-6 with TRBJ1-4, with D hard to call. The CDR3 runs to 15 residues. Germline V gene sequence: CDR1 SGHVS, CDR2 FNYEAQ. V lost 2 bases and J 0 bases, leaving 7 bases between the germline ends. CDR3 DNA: TGTGCCAGCAGCTTAAATCTGGCAACTAATGAAAAACTGTTTTTT. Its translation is CASSLNLATNEKLFF.

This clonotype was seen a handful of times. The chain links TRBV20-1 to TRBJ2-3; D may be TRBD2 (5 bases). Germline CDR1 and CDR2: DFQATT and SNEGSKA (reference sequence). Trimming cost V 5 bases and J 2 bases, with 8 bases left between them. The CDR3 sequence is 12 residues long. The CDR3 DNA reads TGCAGTGCTTCAGACTACACAGATACGCAGTATTTT. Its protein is CSASDYTDTQYF.

CDR3 sequence reads: CAVRAAGAREQYV. CDR3 sequence (DNA): TGTGCCGTAAGGGCAGCGGGAGCACGCGAGCAGTACGTC. The chain combines TRBV6-1 with TRBJ2-7, with TRBD2 matching over 8 bases. In germline, CDR1 is MNHNS, CDR2 SASEGT. J lost 6 bases, V lost 11 bases, and 12 bases had no gene match. The CDR3 totals 13 residues.

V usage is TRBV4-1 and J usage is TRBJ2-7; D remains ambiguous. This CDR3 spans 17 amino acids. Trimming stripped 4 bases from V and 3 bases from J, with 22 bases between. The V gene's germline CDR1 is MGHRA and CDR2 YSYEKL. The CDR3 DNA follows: TGCGCCAGCAGCCGCACCTCTAGACAATCCGAGATCTACGAGCAGTACTTC. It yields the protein CASSRTSRQSEIYEQYF.

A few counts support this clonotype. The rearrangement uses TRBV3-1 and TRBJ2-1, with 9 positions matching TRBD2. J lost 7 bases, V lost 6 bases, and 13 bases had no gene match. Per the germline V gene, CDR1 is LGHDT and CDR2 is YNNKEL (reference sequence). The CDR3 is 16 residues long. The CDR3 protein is CASSHGRSGRRNEQFF. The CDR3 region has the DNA TGTGCCAGCAGTCATGGAAGGAGCGGGAGGCGTAATGAGCAGTTCTTC.

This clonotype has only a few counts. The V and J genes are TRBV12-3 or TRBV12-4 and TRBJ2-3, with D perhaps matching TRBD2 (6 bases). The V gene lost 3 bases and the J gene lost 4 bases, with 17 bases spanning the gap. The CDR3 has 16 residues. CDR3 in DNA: TGTGCCAGCAGTTTCTTTACTAGCTGGGACCCAGATACGCAGTATTTT. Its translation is CASSFFTSWDPDTQYF.

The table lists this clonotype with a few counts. This chain's CDR3 is CASSSRTEAFF. In DNA form, the CDR3 reads TGTGCCAGCAGCTCAAGGACCGAGGCTTTCTTT. This chain joins TRBV7-2 and TRBJ1-1; no clear D. Germline values: CDR1 SGHTA, CDR2 FQGNSA. The CDR3 spans 11 residues. The V gene lost 4 bases and the J gene lost 11 bases, with 11 bases spanning the gap.

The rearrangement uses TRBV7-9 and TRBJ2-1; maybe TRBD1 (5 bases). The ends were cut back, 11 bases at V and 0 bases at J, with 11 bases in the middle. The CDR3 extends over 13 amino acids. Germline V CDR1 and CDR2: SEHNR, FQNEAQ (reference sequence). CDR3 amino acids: CAAQASSYNEQFF. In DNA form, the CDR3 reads TGTGCCGCACAGGCGAGCTCCTACAATGAGCAGTTCTTC.

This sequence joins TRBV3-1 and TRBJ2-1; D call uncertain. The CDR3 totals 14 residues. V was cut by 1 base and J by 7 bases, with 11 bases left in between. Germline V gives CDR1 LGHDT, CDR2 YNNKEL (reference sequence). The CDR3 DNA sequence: TGTGCCAGCAGCCAAGTCCCTCCAGGAAATGAGCAGTTCTTC. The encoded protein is CASSQVPPGNEQFF.

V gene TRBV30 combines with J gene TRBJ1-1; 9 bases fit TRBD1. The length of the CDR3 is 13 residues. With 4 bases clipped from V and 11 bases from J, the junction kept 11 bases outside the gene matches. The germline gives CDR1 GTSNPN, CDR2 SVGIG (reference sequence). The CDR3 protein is CAWIPGQGSKAFF. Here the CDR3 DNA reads TGTGCCTGGATACCGGGACAGGGCTCTAAGGCTTTCTTT.

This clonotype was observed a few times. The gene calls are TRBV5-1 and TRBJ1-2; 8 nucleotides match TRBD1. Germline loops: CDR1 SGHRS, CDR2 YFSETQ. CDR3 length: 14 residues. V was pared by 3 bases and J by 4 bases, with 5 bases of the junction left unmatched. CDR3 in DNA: TGCGCCAGCAGCTCCCGGGACAGGTCCTATGGCTACACCTTC. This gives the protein CASSSRDRSYGYTF.

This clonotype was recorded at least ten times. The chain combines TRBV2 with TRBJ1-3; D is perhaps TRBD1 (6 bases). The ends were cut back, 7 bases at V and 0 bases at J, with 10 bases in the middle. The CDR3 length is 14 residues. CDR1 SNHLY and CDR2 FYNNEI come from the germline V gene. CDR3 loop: CASKTGYSGNTIYF. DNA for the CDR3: TGTGCCAGCAAAACAGGGTACTCTGGAAACACCATATATTTT.

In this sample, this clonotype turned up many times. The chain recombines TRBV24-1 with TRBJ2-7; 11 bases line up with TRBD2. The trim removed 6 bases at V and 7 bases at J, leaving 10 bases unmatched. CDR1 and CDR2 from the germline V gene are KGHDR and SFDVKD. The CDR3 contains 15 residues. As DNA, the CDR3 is TGTGCCACCAGTTCCGGGACTAGCGGAGTCGGGGAGCAGTACTTC. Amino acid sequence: CATSSGTSGVGEQYF.

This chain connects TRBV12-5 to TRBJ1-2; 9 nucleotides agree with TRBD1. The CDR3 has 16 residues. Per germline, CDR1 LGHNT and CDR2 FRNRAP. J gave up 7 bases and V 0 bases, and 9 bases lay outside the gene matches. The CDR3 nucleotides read TGTGCTAGTGGTTTGGTAACCGGGACAGGGCGGCGTGGCTACACCTTC. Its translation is CASGLVTGTGRRGYTF.